This passage covers 21 T cell receptor beta chains from one sample sequenced in a study of T-cell memory formation after mild COVID-19. TCRdb reprocessed the 5' RACE reads with MiXCR, giving one entry per CDR3 protein. The sample contains 470,000 or so distinct CDR3 sequences, roughly 20% of which appear only once. Sequenced sample: PBMCs or a T cell subset sorted from them (not recorded which). Receptors originate from an adult woman who had mild COVID-19 (a few samples of this study predate the infection). Cell type and time point are not known.

This clonotype was found a few times. V gene TRBV10-2 combines with J gene TRBJ2-7; D may be TRBD1 or TRBD2 (5 bases each). The CDR3 covers 14 residues. CDR1 and CDR2 (germline): WSHSY, SAAADI. With 8 bases removed from V and 0 bases from J, the gap between germline ends came to 14 bases. CDR3 sequence (DNA): TGCGCCAGCGCTCGGGGCAAGAGCTCCTACGAGCAGTACTTC. The encoded protein is CASARGKSSYEQYF.

The rearrangement links TRBV2 to TRBJ2-1; 7 positions agree with TRBD1. Per germline, CDR1 SNHLY and CDR2 FYNNEI. CDR3 length equals 15 residues. Unmatched junction bases numbered 5, after V lost 5 bases and J lost 1 base. CDR3 in amino acids: CASSRLGQSYNEQFF. The CDR3 region has the DNA TGTGCCAGCAGTAGGCTGGGACAGTCCTACAATGAGCAGTTCTTC.

V usage is TRBV20-1 and J usage is TRBJ2-1, with 8 nucleotides matching TRBD2. From germline, CDR1 is DFQATT and CDR2 SNEGSKA (reference sequence). CDR3 size: 15 residues. Trimming removed 3 bases from V and 5 bases from J; junction bases left unmatched: 9. The CDR3 sequence: CSARGVLAANNEQFF. DNA for the CDR3: TGCAGTGCTAGGGGCGTACTAGCGGCGAACAATGAGCAGTTCTTC.

The V and J genes are TRBV12-3 or TRBV12-4 and TRBJ2-1; the match to TRBD2 covers 11 bases. V shed 4 bases and J 14 bases; nucleotides not matched to a gene: 7. The CDR3 is made up of 13 amino acids. CDR3 in DNA: TGTGCCAGCAGTTATACTAGCGGGAGTATTAAGTTCTTC. Residues: CASSYTSGSIKFF.

Only a few counts were recorded for this clonotype. This chain joins TRBV9 and TRBJ2-2; TRBD2 agrees at 14 bases. Germline CDR1 reads SGDLS; CDR2 reads YYNGEE. The CDR3 runs 17 residues. Trimming removed 2 bases from V and 8 bases from J; junction bases left unmatched: 8. CDR3 region: CASSVYGTSGSSGELFF. The CDR3 bases are TGTGCCAGCAGCGTTTACGGGACTAGCGGGAGTTCGGGGGAGCTGTTTTTT.

The sample holds a few counts of this clonotype. The chain carries TRBV5-1 and TRBJ2-7; 8 bases match TRBD1. V gave up 4 bases and J gave up 1 base; unmatched junction bases: 7. Germline V gene lookup returns CDR1 SGHRS and CDR2 YFSETQ. This CDR3 contains 15 residues. The CDR3 here is CASSQDRGRSYEQYF. The DNA of the CDR3 is TGCGCCAGCAGCCAAGACAGGGGTAGGTCCTACGAGCAGTACTTC.

This clonotype was counted a few times. The chain carries TRBV3-1 and TRBJ2-3; maybe TRBD2 (6 bases). Trimming removed 0 bases at V and 0 bases at J, with 13 bases between. CDR1 LGHDT and CDR2 YNNKEL come from the germline V gene (reference sequence). This CDR3 spans 17 amino acids. The CDR3 nucleotides are TGTGCCAGCAGCCAAGATGTTGGACGGGGGAGCACAGATACGCAGTATTTT. Amino acids: CASSQDVGRGSTDTQYF.

This clonotype came up a few times. J is TRBJ2-5 and V is TRBV12-3 or TRBV12-4; 11 bases are shared with TRBD2. Trimming removed 2 bases from V and 3 bases from J; junction bases left unmatched: 5. The CDR3 contains 16 residues. The CDR3: CASSLRGLADKETQYF. The CDR3 bases are TGTGCCAGCAGTTTACGGGGACTAGCGGATAAAGAGACCCAGTACTTC.

The CDR3 here is CASSSLAGSTGELFF. The CDR3 DNA follows: TGTGCCAGCAGTTCGCTAGCGGGAAGTACCGGGGAGCTGTTTTTT. The chain has TRBV27 and TRBJ2-2; 9 bases align to TRBD2. Germline values: CDR1 MNHEY, CDR2 SMNVEV (reference sequence). This CDR3 region has 15 residues. V was pared by 4 bases and J by 5 bases, with 5 bases of the junction left unmatched.

CDR3 DNA sequence: TGCAGTGCCACGGGGGACGAGCAGTTCTTC. It translates to CSATGDEQFF. This chain joins TRBV20-1 and TRBJ2-1; possible D gene TRBD2, 6 bases. Germline V gene data show CDR1 as DFQATT and CDR2 as SNEGSKA (reference sequence). The CDR3 is 10 residues long. The V and J ends lost 6 bases and 10 bases respectively, with 10 bases between them.

The chain joins TRBV11-2 to TRBJ2-7; 9 bases line up with TRBD1. Trimming took 2 bases from V and 3 from J; bases not matched to a gene: 8. Germline loops: CDR1 SGHAT, CDR2 FQNNGV. This CDR3 is 16 amino acids long. The CDR3 DNA reads as TGTGCCAGCAGCTTACAAGACAGGGGGGACGACTACGAGCAGTACTTC. This translates into CASSLQDRGDDYEQYF. Looking up the rest from reference TRBV11-2 and TRBJ2-7 gives the full variable domain: EAGVAQSPRYKIIEKRQSVAFWCNPISGHATLYWYQQILGQGPKLLIQFQNNGVVDDSQLPKDRFSAERLKGVDSTLKIQPAKLEDSAVYLCASSLQDRGDDYEQYFGPGTRLTVT.

This clonotype was observed a handful of times. The V call is TRBV7-2, the J call TRBJ1-5; the D is unclear. The CDR3 runs 14 residues. Germline assignment: CDR1 SGHTA and CDR2 FQGNSA. The V end was cut by 4 bases, the J end by 7 bases, with 14 bases between. Written as DNA, the CDR3 is TGTGCCAGCAGCTCCGACGTGGCTGGGCAGCCCCAGCATTTT. It yields the protein CASSSDVAGQPQHF.

With respect to this clonotype: Without the conserved terminal phenylalanine or tryptophan, this CDR3 likely stems from a read error. The V call is TRBV7-9, the J call TRBJ2-5; D is perhaps TRBD1 or TRBD2 (5 bases each). Germline V gives CDR1 SEHNR, CDR2 FQNEAQ (reference sequence). This CDR3 region has 14 residues. The CDR3 DNA follows: TGTGCCAGCAGCGCCTCGGGGACCGAAGAGACACAGTACTCT. Protein sequence: CASSASGTEETQYS.

This clonotype was detected a few times. V is TRBV10-3 and J is TRBJ1-2; D uncertain. Trimming removed 6 bases at V and 6 bases at J, with 8 bases between. Looked up from germline, CDR1 is ENHRY and CDR2 is SYGVKD. There are 11 residues in the CDR3. CDR3 sequence: CAIRVGNGYTF. CDR3 coding DNA: TGTGCCATCAGGGTAGGGAATGGCTACACCTTC.

The genes are TRBV3-1 and TRBJ2-3, with a possible D match to TRBD2 (5 bases). The CDR3 loop spans 16 amino acids. Trimming pared 6 bases from V and 1 base from J, leaving 17 bases between. The V gene's germline CDR1 is LGHDT and CDR2 YNNKEL (reference sequence). In DNA form, the CDR3 reads TGTGCCAGCAGAAAACGAGGGATTAGCGGCACAGATACGCAGTATTTT. The encoded protein is CASRKRGISGTDTQYF.

This chain uses TRBV24-1 with TRBJ2-7, with D tentatively TRBD1 (5 bases). V gave up 3 bases and J gave up 3 bases, with 11 bases separating them. Germline V gives CDR1 KGHDR, CDR2 SFDVKD. This CDR3 has 14 amino acids. The CDR3 DNA follows: TGTGCCACCAGTGATGCAGGGTTCGGCTACGAGCAGTACTTC. This translates into CATSDAGFGYEQYF.

This clonotype was observed a handful of times. The rearrangement links TRBV7-3 to TRBJ1-2, with TRBD1 matching over 9 bases. This CDR3 spans 16 amino acids. The V and J ends lost 2 bases and 4 bases, in that order; junction bases with no gene match: 8. Germline V lookup: CDR1 SGHTA, CDR2 FQGTGA. The CDR3 loop reads CASSLLQGAAAYGYTF. Written as DNA, the CDR3 is TGTGCCAGCAGCTTACTACAGGGGGCGGCGGCCTATGGCTACACCTTC.

This clonotype showed up just a few times. This sequence joins TRBV6-6 and TRBJ1-3; D is uncertain. Germline CDR1 and CDR2: MNHNY and SVGAGI (reference sequence). There are 16 residues in the CDR3. The germline V and J ends were trimmed by 6 bases and 0 bases, with 15 bases remaining between them. In DNA, the CDR3 is TGTGCCAGCAGCGGAGGCAGACCCCCCTCTGGAAACACCATATATTTT. Its translation is CASSGGRPPSGNTIYF.

The rearrangement uses TRBV3-1 and TRBJ1-1, with 10 bases identical to TRBD1. The V gene's germline CDR1 is LGHDT and CDR2 YNNKEL (reference sequence). The CDR3 spans 15 residues. Germline trimming cut 4 bases from V and 7 bases from J; bases unmatched to any gene: 9. CDR3 sequence (DNA): TGTGCCAGCAGCCCCCGGGACAGGGGACGTCATGAAGCTTTCTTT. Translation gives CASSPRDRGRHEAFF.

The chain links TRBV6-5 to TRBJ1-6; possible D gene TRBD1, 6 bases. Trimming took 5 bases from V and 10 from J, leaving 18 bases between them. The length of the CDR3 is 15 residues. The germline gives CDR1 MNHEY, CDR2 SVGAGI. Written as DNA, the CDR3 is TGTGCCAGCAGTCCCGGACAGCTCTCTAGGTCACCCCTCCACTTT. This codes for CASSPGQLSRSPLHF.

This clonotype was counted many times. CDR3 sequence reads: CASSPEGGSYNEQFF. CDR3 in DNA: TGTGCCAGCAGCCCAGAGGGGGGATCCTACAATGAGCAGTTCTTC. The chain employs TRBV7-2 and TRBJ2-1, with D perhaps given as TRBD1 or TRBD2 (6 bases each). Germline V gene data show CDR1 as SGHTA and CDR2 as FQGNSA. The CDR3 runs to 15 residues. With 5 bases removed from V and 1 base from J, the gap between germline ends came to 12 bases.